These 20 T cell receptor beta chains share one sample of origin, sequenced in a study of T cell responses to AZD1222 COVID-19 vaccine. TCRdb keeps only in-frame clones here, not all; method: immunoSEQ multiplex PCR. The data show about 100,000 clones, approximately 90% seen once. This specimen consisted of peripheral blood, obtained on day 0 of AZD1222 vaccination. The source is an adult in good health.

The genes are TRBV24-1 and TRBJ2-3, with D tentatively TRBD1 (5 bases). V was cut by 4 bases and J by 0 bases, with 13 bases left in between. The CDR3 has 16 residues. CDR1 and CDR2 (germline): KGHDR, SFDVKD. CDR3 sequence (DNA): TGTGCCACCAGTGACCCTAGACAGTCTAGCACAGATACGCAGTATTTT. Protein: CATSDPRQSSTDTQYF.

The chain carries TRBV27 and TRBJ2-1, with 7 bases fitting TRBD2. V lost 2 bases, J lost 0 bases, and 4 bases stayed unmatched. Germline V CDR1 and CDR2: MNHEY, SMNVEV (reference sequence). The CDR3 totals 16 residues. The CDR3 bases are TGTGCCAGCAGTTTAGCGGGAGTCATCTCCTACAATGAGCAGTTCTTC. Protein product: CASSLAGVISYNEQFF.

This rearrangement joins TRBV4-1 to TRBJ2-7, with 9 bases lining up with TRBD1. The CDR3 is made up of 17 amino acids. Germline V CDR1 and CDR2: MGHRA, YSYEKL. V dropped 3 bases and J dropped 5; count of bases not matched to a gene: 14. In nucleotides, the CDR3 is TGCGCCAGCAGCCAGAATTCCCTCCGGGACAGGGTCCACGAGCAGTACTTC. Its protein is CASSQNSLRDRVHEQYF.

The chain couples TRBV2 to TRBJ2-1, with TRBD2 matching over 9 bases. The J segment lost 7 bases and the V segment lost 8 bases, leaving 9 bases of the junction unmatched. The CDR3 totals 14 residues. Germline V gives CDR1 SNHLY, CDR2 FYNNEI. CDR3 sequence: CASLGLAGRNEQFF. DNA of the CDR3: TGTGCCAGCCTCGGGCTAGCGGGAAGGAATGAGCAGTTCTTC. Using reference TRBV2 and TRBJ2-1 for the parts outside the CDR3, the full variable domain is EPEVTQTPSHQVTQMGQEVILRCVPISNHLYFYWYRQILGQKVEFLVSFYNNEISEKSEIFDDQFSVERPDGSNFTLKIRSTKLEDSAMYFCASLGLAGRNEQFFGPGTRLTVL.

The chain couples TRBV4-3 to TRBJ2-3; 9 bases agree with TRBD1. The CDR3 totals 13 residues. CDR1 and CDR2 from the germline V gene are LGHNA and YSLEER. The V and J ends lost 4 bases and 11 bases, in that order; junction bases with no gene match: 7. The CDR3 nucleotides are TGCGCCAGCAGCCCGGGACAGGGAGCGGGGCAGTATTTT. Its translation is CASSPGQGAGQYF.

This clone was observed a handful of times. The rearrangement joins TRBV15 to TRBJ1-2; 7 bases align to TRBD1. Germline loops: CDR1 LNHNV, CDR2 YYDKDF (reference sequence). The J segment lost 6 bases and the V segment lost 5 bases, leaving 12 bases of the junction unmatched. The CDR3 sequence is 15 residues long. CDR3 in amino acids: CATSGTGDRADGYTF. The CDR3, as DNA: TGTGCCACCAGCGGCACTGGAGACAGGGCGGATGGCTACACCTTC. Drawing the rest from reference TRBV15 and TRBJ1-2, the complete variable domain is DAMVIQNPRYQVTQFGKPVTLSCSQTLNHNVMYWYQQKSSQAPKLLFHYYDKDFNNEADTPDNFQSRRPNTSFCFLDIRSPGLGDTAMYLCATSGTGDRADGYTFGSGTRLTVV.

V is TRBV6-5 and J is TRBJ1-6; D gene uncertain. The CDR3 length is 14 residues. Germline loops: CDR1 MNHEY, CDR2 SVGAGI. Trimming pared 6 bases from V and 12 bases from J, leaving 18 bases between. The CDR3 DNA reads TGTGCCAGCAGAAATACAGACGGGAATCTACCCCTCCACTTT. Its translation: CASRNTDGNLPLHF.

The genes are TRBV29-1 and TRBJ2-7; 13 bases line up with TRBD2. With 4 bases clipped from V and 2 bases from J, the junction kept 5 bases outside the gene matches. Germline CDR1 is SQVTM and CDR2 is ANQGSEA. This CDR3 spans 15 amino acids. The CDR3 here is CSVVLAGGKPYEQYF. Here the CDR3 DNA reads TGCAGCGTTGTACTAGCGGGGGGGAAACCCTACGAGCAGTACTTC.

The chain links TRBV5-4 to TRBJ2-5; no clear D. With 0 bases removed from V and 3 bases from J, the gap between germline ends came to 21 bases. CDR1 is SGHNT, CDR2 YYREEE, per germline (reference sequence). The CDR3 extends over 18 amino acids. DNA for the CDR3: TGTGCCAGCAGCTTGGTAGGTTGGGAATCTAAGCCGAAAGAGACCCAGTACTTC. Translating gives CASSLVGWESKPKETQYF.

The V and J genes are TRBV5-8 and TRBJ1-3; no clear D. CDR1 is SGHTS and CDR2 is YDEGEE in the germline V gene. Trimming took off 0 bases at V and 0 bases at J, with 7 bases between the two ends. The CDR3 contains 15 residues. DNA of the CDR3: TGTGCCAGCAGCTTGGAGACGTTCTCTGGAAACACCATATATTTT. The encoded protein is CASSLETFSGNTIYF.

J is TRBJ1-5 and V is TRBV6-5; D is unresolved. The germline V and J ends were trimmed by 6 bases and 1 base, with 7 bases remaining between them. Germline CDR1 is MNHEY and CDR2 is SVGAGI. CDR3 length: 13 residues. The DNA for the CDR3 is TGTGCCAGCAGAGCCCAGAGCAATCAGCCCCAGCATTTT. Protein: CASRAQSNQPQHF.

The CDR3 reads CASSEAGFGYTF. CDR3 in DNA: TGTGCCAGCAGTGAGGCAGGCTTTGGCTACACCTTC. The rearrangement joins TRBV25-1 to TRBJ1-2; D ambiguous. V lost 3 bases, J lost 7 bases, and 9 bases lay in between. Germline CDR1 is MGHDK and CDR2 is SYGVNS. The CDR3 runs to 12 residues.

The J gene is TRBJ1-1, the V gene TRBV7-2, with no clear D. Germline-derived CDR1 and CDR2 are SGHTA and FQGNSA. V lost 4 bases to trimming and J lost 0 bases, with 12 bases between them. The CDR3 runs 15 residues. CDR3 residues: CASSSYGRMNTEAFF. As DNA, the CDR3 is TGTGCCAGCAGCTCCTACGGACGGATGAACACTGAAGCTTTCTTT. The full variable domain, in which reference TRBV7-2 and TRBJ1-1 provide the parts outside the CDR3, is GAGVSQSPSNKVTEKGKDVELRCDPISGHTALYWYRQSLGQGLEFLIYFQGNSAPDKSGLPSDRFSAERTGGSVSTLTIQRTQQEDSAVYLCASSSYGRMNTEAFFGQGTRLTVV.

The count of this clone is one. This chain joins TRBV7-2 and TRBJ2-1; a possible D gene is TRBD2 (5 bases). Trimming left V 3 bases short and J 8 bases short, with 11 bases between. This CDR3 is built from 13 residues. CDR1 and CDR2 from the germline V gene are SGHTA and FQGNSA. The CDR3 reads CASSFGQADEQFF. The CDR3 nucleotides are TGTGCCAGCAGCTTTGGTCAAGCGGATGAGCAGTTCTTC.

This clone was detected only once. The gene calls are TRBV5-5 and TRBJ1-6, with D uncertain. The CDR3 runs to 12 residues. V gave up 4 bases and J gave up 8 bases, with 7 bases separating them. CDR1 is SGHKS and CDR2 is YYEKEE in the germline V gene (reference sequence). The CDR3 is CASSPVDSPLHF. Written as DNA, the CDR3 is TGTGCCAGCAGCCCAGTTGATTCACCCCTCCACTTT.

The chain combines TRBV6-2 or TRBV6-3 with TRBJ2-2, with D maybe TRBD1 (6 bases). The CDR3 spans 13 residues. CDR1 and CDR2 (germline): MNHEY, SVGEGT. Trimming removed 7 bases from V and 4 bases from J, with 10 bases in between. The CDR3 region is CASNPGATGELFF. CDR3 nucleotides: TGTGCCAGCAACCCAGGGGCCACCGGGGAGCTGTTTTTT.

The chain is built from TRBV3-1 (or the pseudogene TRBV3-2) and TRBJ2-5; 13 bases are a match to TRBD2. The CDR3 covers 17 residues. The ends lost 4 bases at V and 1 base at J; junction bases unmatched: 6. Germline values: CDR1 LGHDT, CDR2 YNNKEL (reference sequence). CDR3 sequence reads: CASSRGLAGQRQETQYF. DNA of the CDR3: TGTGCCAGCAGCCGGGGACTAGCGGGACAACGCCAAGAGACCCAGTACTTC.

The CDR3 nucleotides read TGTGCCAGCAGCTTTCAGGGGGCGCTGGACGGCTACACCTTC. It translates to CASSFQGALDGYTF. V is TRBV7-2 and J is TRBJ1-2; TRBD1 matches at 8 bases. V shed 3 bases and J 8 bases; nucleotides not matched to a gene: 8. Germline V gene sequence: CDR1 SGHTA, CDR2 FQGNSA. CDR3 length: 14 residues.

This chain links TRBV5-1 with TRBJ1-3; TRBD1 matches 8 bases. With V trimmed by 7 bases and J by 1 base, 1 base remained unmatched. Germline CDR1 and CDR2: SGHRS and YFSETQ. The CDR3 consists of 13 residues. The CDR3 bases are TGCGCCAGCCGGACAGGGTCTGGAAACACCATATATTTT. It codes for CASRTGSGNTIYF. Full variable domain (rest looked up from reference TRBV5-1 and TRBJ1-3): KAGVTQTPRYLIKTRGQQVTLSCSPISGHRSVSWYQQTPGQGLQFLFEYFSETQRNKGNFPGRFSGRQFSNSRSEMNVSTLELGDSALYLCASRTGSGNTIYFGEGSWLTVV.

The rearrangement uses TRBV11-3 and TRBJ2-7; possibly TRBD2 for D (5 bases). This CDR3 has 12 residues. V dropped 0 bases and J dropped 7 bases, with 7 bases sitting between them. Germline values: CDR1 SGHNT, CDR2 YENEEA. The DNA for the CDR3 is TGTGCCAGCAGCTTAGATCGAGGGGAGCAGTACTTC. Encoded protein: CASSLDRGEQYF.